The 30 T cell receptor beta chains in this list originate from one sample, sequenced in a study of long-term antiretroviral therapy in people with HIV. The immunoSEQ assay was v3.0, run at survey level. Here immunoSEQ multiplex PCR was the method, and the copy in TCRdb shows in-frame clones only, minus some. The data contain 17,000 or so clones, approximately 79% of them singletons. Material: unsorted PBMCs, obtained at the start of antiretroviral therapy. These receptors originate from a man aged 30 to 39 with HIV.

The CDR3 is CSVGRDRVGGNYGYTF. Written as DNA, the CDR3 is TGCAGCGTTGGCCGGGACAGGGTCGGAGGAAACTATGGCTACACCTTC. The rearrangement uses TRBV29-1 and TRBJ1-2; 9 nucleotides match TRBD1. The ends lost 4 bases at V and 2 bases at J; junction bases unmatched: 11. Germline CDR1 SQVTM, CDR2 ANQGSEA. CDR3 length: 16 amino acids.

This clone was seen once. The V call is TRBV2, the J call TRBJ1-5, with D possibly matching TRBD1 (5 bases). This CDR3 region has 14 residues. Trimming removed 1 base from V and 4 bases from J, with 8 bases in between. Germline V lookup: CDR1 SNHLY, CDR2 FYNNEI. CDR3 DNA: TGTGCCAGCAGTGAAGGGGGGGGGAATCAGCCCCAGCATTTT. It yields the protein CASSEGGGNQPQHF.

This chain uses TRBV4-3 with TRBJ2-1; the match to TRBD2 covers 7 bases. Germline CDR1 is LGHNA and CDR2 is YSLEER. There are 15 residues in the CDR3. V shed 1 base, J shed 7 bases, and the junction held 7 bases outside the gene matches. The CDR3: CASSQVAGRENEQFF. In nucleotides, the CDR3 is TGCGCCAGCAGCCAAGTGGCAGGGCGGGAGAATGAGCAGTTCTTC.

V is TRBV7-9 and J is TRBJ2-3; D may be TRBD1 (6 bases). V was cut by 5 bases and J by 2 bases, with 11 bases left in between. Looked up from germline, CDR1 is SEHNR and CDR2 is FQNEAQ (reference sequence). The CDR3 spans 14 residues. The CDR3 is CASSADSLTDTQYF. In nucleotides, the CDR3 is TGTGCCAGCAGCGCGGACAGCCTCACAGATACGCAGTATTTT.

The chain employs TRBV30 and TRBJ2-3, with 14 bases that match TRBD2. The germline V gene encodes CDR1 GTSNPN and CDR2 SVGIG (reference sequence). The CDR3 is 15 amino acids. V was clipped by 2 bases and J by 6 bases; unmatched bases: 4. This CDR3 is CAWSSRTSGRDTQYF. The CDR3, as DNA: TGTGCCTGGAGTAGCCGGACTAGCGGGAGGGATACGCAGTATTTT.

The chain couples TRBV5-1 to TRBJ2-3; 10 bases align to TRBD1. The germline gives CDR1 SGHRS, CDR2 YFSETQ. The J segment lost 2 bases and the V segment lost 4 bases, leaving 19 bases of the junction unmatched. This CDR3 comprises 20 residues. DNA of the CDR3: TGCGCCAGCAGCGGAGGGACAGGGGCCTCCTTGGCTCTCCCCACAGATACGCAGTATTTT. This encodes CASSGGTGASLALPTDTQYF.

V is TRBV28 and J is TRBJ1-5; D possibly corresponds to TRBD1 (6 bases). V was cut by 5 bases and J by 5 bases, with 16 bases left in between. Germline V lookup: CDR1 MDHEN, CDR2 SYDVKM. The CDR3 has 15 amino acids. The CDR3 DNA reads TGTGCCAGCAGTCCGCCGACAGGCGAATATCAGCCCCAGCATTTT. Translated: CASSPPTGEYQPQHF.

The chain links TRBV25-1 to TRBJ1-2; D is undetermined. Germline-derived CDR1 and CDR2 are MGHDK and SYGVNS. V dropped 3 bases and J dropped 1 base, with 6 bases sitting between them. The CDR3 has 13 amino acids. The CDR3 reads CASSDSFNYGYTF. CDR3 in DNA: TGTGCCAGCAGTGATTCGTTTAACTATGGCTACACCTTC.

The rearrangement uses TRBV5-1 and TRBJ1-5, with a tentative D call TRBD1 (6 bases). Germline lookup yields CDR1 SGHRS and CDR2 YFSETQ. V shed 4 bases and J shed 1 base, with 15 bases lying between them. The CDR3 consists of 16 residues. CDR3: CASSDNDRISNQPQHF. The CDR3 nucleotides read TGCGCCAGCAGCGATAACGACAGGATAAGCAATCAGCCCCAGCATTTT.

The rearrangement joins TRBV9 to TRBJ2-7; 10 nucleotides line up with TRBD1. The V gene's germline CDR1 is SGDLS and CDR2 YYNGEE. V lost 4 bases and J lost 3; bases outside the gene matches: 7. CDR3 size: 15 residues. CDR3 region: CASSPTGTGVYEQYF. DNA of the CDR3: TGTGCCAGCAGCCCCACCGGGACAGGGGTCTACGAGCAGTACTTC.

The chain joins TRBV5-1 to TRBJ2-3; 9 nucleotides agree with TRBD2. Germline loops: CDR1 SGHRS, CDR2 YFSETQ. J was trimmed by 4 bases and V by 3 bases; bases with no gene match: 9. This CDR3 has 16 amino acids. CDR3 bases: TGCGCCAGCAGCTCTCTTGGCGGGAGGGAGCCAGATACGCAGTATTTT. This translates into CASSSLGGREPDTQYF.

J is TRBJ1-2 and V is TRBV5-1, with D hard to call. The CDR3 loop spans 12 amino acids. Per germline, CDR1 SGHRS and CDR2 YFSETQ. V lost 4 bases to trimming and J lost 1 base, with 5 bases between them. The DNA for the CDR3 is TGCGCCAGCAGCGACGATAACTATGGCTACACCTTC. Protein sequence: CASSDDNYGYTF. The entire variable domain, with the rest obtained from reference TRBV5-1 and TRBJ1-2, is as follows: KAGVTQTPRYLIKTRGQQVTLSCSPISGHRSVSWYQQTPGQGLQFLFEYFSETQRNKGNFPGRFSGRQFSNSRSEMNVSTLELGDSALYLCASSDDNYGYTFGSGTRLTVV.

The chain joins TRBV11-2 to TRBJ2-7; D gene unclear. In germline, CDR1 is SGHAT, CDR2 FQNNGV. This CDR3 comprises 13 residues. V shed 1 base and J shed 0 bases, with 4 bases lying between them. CDR3 sequence (DNA): TGTGCCAGCAGCTTAGGTGGCTCCTACGAGCAGTACTTC. It translates to CASSLGGSYEQYF.

This clone was counted between two and nine times. The V call is TRBV7-6, the J call TRBJ2-7, with D hard to call. V was pared by 1 base and J by 1 base, with 8 bases between. The V gene's germline CDR1 is SGHVS and CDR2 FNYEAQ. The CDR3 sequence is 14 residues long. CDR3 DNA: TGTGCCAGCAGCTTAGGGGCACAGTCCTACGAGCAGTACTTC. Translated: CASSLGAQSYEQYF.

V gene TRBV5-1 combines with J gene TRBJ2-7; D could derive from TRBD1 or TRBD2 (6 bases each). V was clipped by 1 base and J by 2 bases, with 16 bases between them. The length of the CDR3 is 16 residues. Germline lookup yields CDR1 SGHRS and CDR2 YFSETQ. Written as DNA, the CDR3 is TGCGCCAGCAGCTTGTCGGGGGCGGCGGGAACCTACGAGCAGTACTTC. Protein: CASSLSGAAGTYEQYF. Together with reference TRBV5-1 and TRBJ2-7, the CDR3 gives the full variable domain: KAGVTQTPRYLIKTRGQQVTLSCSPISGHRSVSWYQQTPGQGLQFLFEYFSETQRNKGNFPGRFSGRQFSNSRSEMNVSTLELGDSALYLCASSLSGAAGTYEQYFGPGTRLTVT.

The V and J genes are TRBV15 and TRBJ2-1; 11 bases are a match to TRBD2. The V and J ends lost 5 bases and 8 bases, in that order; junction bases with no gene match: 8. The CDR3 spans 15 residues. Germline V gives CDR1 LNHNV, CDR2 YYDKDF (reference sequence). The CDR3 coding sequence is TGTGCCACCAGCGGATTTAGCGGGAGGGCCTATGAGCAGTTCTTC. Its translation: CATSGFSGRAYEQFF.

The chain employs TRBV15 and TRBJ2-1; tentatively, D is TRBD2 (6 bases). V lost 0 bases and J 4 bases, leaving 13 bases between the germline ends. CDR1 and CDR2 from the germline V gene are LNHNV and YYDKDF (reference sequence). The CDR3 is 16 amino acids. The CDR3 reads CATSRERPGLYNEQFF. The CDR3 nucleotides are TGTGCCACCAGCAGAGAGAGGCCGGGACTTTACAATGAGCAGTTCTTC.

This clone was found a few times. The chain uses TRBV5-6 and TRBJ2-7; TRBD2 agrees at 8 bases. Germline V gives CDR1 SGHDT, CDR2 YYEEEE. CDR3 length equals 13 residues. Losses at the gene ends were 3 bases for V and 3 bases for J; bases not matched to a gene: 2. The CDR3 loop reads CASSSSGGYEQYF. CDR3 in DNA: TGTGCCAGCAGCTCAAGCGGGGGCTACGAGCAGTACTTC. Looking up the rest from reference TRBV5-6 and TRBJ2-7 gives the full variable domain: DAGVTQSPTHLIKTRGQQVTLRCSPKSGHDTVSWYQQALGQGPQFIFQYYEEEERQRGNFPDRFSGHQFPNYSSELNVNALLLGDSALYLCASSSSGGYEQYFGPGTRLTVT.

The chain couples TRBV9 to TRBJ1-1; D is possibly TRBD1 (5 bases). V lost 2 bases, J lost 0 bases, and 8 bases lay in between. Germline V gene data show CDR1 as SGDLS and CDR2 as YYNGEE. The CDR3 is made up of 14 amino acids. The CDR3 DNA reads as TGTGCCAGCAGCGTCGGGACGTTGAACACTGAAGCTTTCTTT. It yields the protein CASSVGTLNTEAFF.

This chain connects TRBV19 to TRBJ2-1, with D tentatively TRBD1 or TRBD2 (5 bases each). V shed 8 bases and J shed 5 bases, with 19 bases lying between them. Germline CDR1 is LNHDA and CDR2 is SQIVND (reference sequence). This CDR3 has 15 residues. The CDR3, as DNA: TGTGCCAGTCTCCCCGGGGCAGGAGGCCACAATGAGCAGTTCTTC. Residues: CASLPGAGGHNEQFF.

The chain is built from TRBV5-1 and TRBJ2-7; 8 nucleotides align to TRBD1. V shed 4 bases, J shed 5 bases, and the junction held 8 bases outside the gene matches. Per germline, CDR1 SGHRS and CDR2 YFSETQ. This CDR3 region has 14 residues. CDR3 sequence: CASSRTGSMDEQYF. Here the CDR3 DNA reads TGCGCCAGCAGCCGGACAGGGAGTATGGACGAGCAGTACTTC.

The chain couples TRBV9 to TRBJ2-5, with a possible D match to TRBD2 (5 bases). This CDR3 is 12 amino acids long. V shed 0 bases and J shed 10 bases, with 10 bases lying between them. CDR1 and CDR2 from the germline V gene are SGDLS and YYNGEE. The CDR3 sequence is CASSVAGIDQYF. DNA of the CDR3: TGTGCCAGCAGCGTAGCCGGGATCGACCAGTACTTC.

The rearrangement joins TRBV7-8 to TRBJ2-2; the D call may be TRBD1 or TRBD2 (5 bases each). CDR1 and CDR2 (germline): SGHVS, FQNEAQ. This CDR3 has 16 residues. V was pared by 10 bases and J by 2 bases, with 20 bases between. The CDR3 DNA follows: TGTGCCACCTACTGGATGGGGGTCCTAAACACCGGGGAGCTGTTTTTT. This sequence encodes CATYWMGVLNTGELFF.

The chain has TRBV11-1 and TRBJ1-1; no clear D gene. The CDR3 spans 13 residues. CDR1 SGHAT and CDR2 FQDESV come from the germline V gene (reference sequence). The germline V and J ends were trimmed by 0 bases and 5 bases, with 7 bases remaining between them. In DNA form, the CDR3 reads TGTGCCAGCAGCTTAGCGGGTTGGACTGAAGCTTTCTTT. Its protein is CASSLAGWTEAFF.

This chain connects TRBV5-1 to TRBJ2-2; 10 bases map to TRBD1. This CDR3 has 15 residues. Germline CDR1 and CDR2: SGHRS and YFSETQ. V lost 1 base and J lost 6; bases outside the gene matches: 3. The CDR3: CASSLRTGGAGELFF. The CDR3 bases are TGCGCCAGCAGCTTGAGGACAGGGGGAGCCGGGGAGCTGTTTTTT.

The chain links TRBV7-2 to TRBJ2-7; a possible D gene is TRBD1 (7 bases). This CDR3 spans 13 amino acids. Germline V CDR1 and CDR2: SGHTA, FQGNSA. The V end was cut by 4 bases, the J end by 4 bases, with 11 bases between. This chain's CDR3 is CASSSGGHYEQYF. Written as DNA, the CDR3 is TGTGCCAGCAGCTCAGGGGGGCATTACGAGCAGTACTTC.

J is TRBJ2-7 and V is TRBV5-5, with TRBD1 identical over 8 bases. V was clipped by 5 bases and J by 1 base; unmatched bases: 11. In germline, CDR1 is SGHKS, CDR2 YYEKEE (reference sequence). The CDR3 runs 16 residues. The CDR3 region has the DNA TGTGCCAGCAGAGAGGGACAGGCCCTCCTATCCTACGAGCAGTACTTC. Its protein product is CASREGQALLSYEQYF. Complete variable domain (other parts from reference TRBV5-5 and TRBJ2-7): DAGVTQSPTHLIKTRGQQVTLRCSPISGHKSVSWYQQVLGQGPQFIFQYYEKEERGRGNFPDRFSARQFPNYSSELNVNALLLGDSALYLCASREGQALLSYEQYFGPGTRLTVT.

The gene calls are TRBV7-9 and TRBJ2-1; 8 bases map to TRBD1. Germline loops: CDR1 SEHNR, CDR2 FQNEAQ (reference sequence). This CDR3 has 14 amino acids. V gave up 3 bases and J gave up 3 bases; unmatched junction bases: 1. The DNA of the CDR3 is TGTGCCAGCAGCTTTGGGACAGGCTACAATGAGCAGTTCTTC. It specifies CASSFGTGYNEQFF.

The rearrangement links TRBV27 to TRBJ2-7, with D maybe TRBD2 (5 bases). The germline V gene encodes CDR1 MNHEY and CDR2 SMNVEV (reference sequence). V was trimmed by 3 bases and J by 1 base, leaving 16 bases between them. The CDR3 extends over 16 amino acids. The CDR3 here is CASSLVASPYSYEQYF. The CDR3 bases are TGTGCCAGCAGTTTGGTGGCTAGCCCATATTCCTACGAGCAGTACTTC.

The V and J genes are TRBV12-5 and TRBJ2-3, with 9 bases matching TRBD2. The CDR3 sequence is 17 residues long. V gave up 1 base and J gave up 0 bases; unmatched junction bases: 5. Germline CDR1 and CDR2: LGHNT and FRNRAP. The CDR3 region has the DNA TGTGCTAGTGGTTTGGGTCTAGCGGGGCACAGCACAGATACGCAGTATTTT. It translates to CASGLGLAGHSTDTQYF. Together with reference TRBV12-5 and TRBJ2-3, the CDR3 gives the full variable domain: DARVTQTPRHKVTEMGQEVTMRCQPILGHNTVFWYRQTMMQGLELLAYFRNRAPLDDSGMPKDRFSAEMPDATLATLKIQPSEPRDSAVYFCASGLGLAGHSTDTQYFGPGTRLTVL.